The 15 T cell receptor beta chains given below trace back to one sample, sequenced in a study of early T cells in non-severe SARS-CoV-2 infection. Using its own MiXCR run on the 5' RACE reads, TCRdb lists one record per CDR3 protein. The sample consists of 39,000 or so distinct CDR3 sequences, 5.5% of them appearing once. Source: whole blood, taken at baseline. The origin of the receptors is an adult who was a healthcare worker with PCR-confirmed SARS-CoV-2 infection or an uninfected control (not recorded which).

In this sample, this clonotype turned up many times. The chain is built from TRBV2 and TRBJ2-1, with 9 nucleotides matching TRBD2. Germline V lookup: CDR1 SNHLY, CDR2 FYNNEI. The CDR3 is made up of 15 amino acids. With V trimmed by 6 bases and J by 6 bases, 9 bases remained unmatched. The CDR3 is CASSLSSGMINEQFF. The CDR3 DNA reads as TGTGCCAGCAGCCTGTCTAGCGGGATGATCAATGAGCAGTTCTTC.

As for this clonotype: Just one base apart from a much larger clone, this may be a read error. The chain has TRBV7-9 and TRBJ2-7; tentatively, D is TRBD1 (5 bases). This CDR3 is 14 amino acids long. Germline lookup yields CDR1 SEHNR and CDR2 FQNEAQ (reference sequence). Trimming shortened V by 1 base and J by 8 bases, and 15 bases separated the two germline ends. CDR3 protein: CASSLEAGWGKQYF. The CDR3 coding sequence is TGTGCCAGCAGCTTAGAAGCTGGCTGGGGCAAGCAGTACTTC. The full variable domain, in which reference TRBV7-9 and TRBJ2-7 provide the parts outside the CDR3, is DTGVSQNPRHKITKRGQNVTFRCDPISEHNRLYWYRQTLGQGPEFLTYFQNEAQLEKSRLLSDRFSAERPKGSFSTLEIQRTEQGDSAMYLCASSLEAGWGKQYFGPGTRLTVT.

This clonotype was picked up many times. The gene calls are TRBV27 and TRBJ1-1; no clear D gene. The V gene lost 3 bases and the J gene lost 4 bases, with 12 bases spanning the gap. CDR1 MNHEY and CDR2 SMNVEV come from the germline V gene (reference sequence). The CDR3 totals 14 residues. CDR3 sequence: CASSFGGVVTEAFF. The CDR3 nucleotides read TGTGCCAGCAGTTTCGGCGGGGTAGTCACTGAAGCTTTCTTT.

This clonotype appeared many times. V and J are TRBV29-1 and TRBJ1-2, with 8 bases identical to TRBD1. CDR3 length: 13 amino acids. Germline CDR1 SQVTM, CDR2 ANQGSEA. V was pared by 3 bases and J by 5 bases, with 5 bases of the junction left unmatched. The CDR3 loop reads CSVEPGTGYGYTF. The CDR3 region has the DNA TGCAGCGTTGAGCCCGGGACAGGATATGGCTACACCTTC.

This clonotype has ten or more counts. The chain couples TRBV7-6 to TRBJ2-3, with D uncertain. The CDR3 loop spans 13 amino acids. CDR1 is SGHVS and CDR2 is FNYEAQ in the germline V gene. V lost 1 base and J lost 3, with 5 bases in between. As DNA, the CDR3 is TGTGCCAGCAGCTTAGTTTGGACAGATACGCAGTATTTT. Protein: CASSLVWTDTQYF.

The rearrangement joins TRBV4-3 to TRBJ2-3; D is unresolved. This CDR3 is built from 14 residues. The ends were cut back, 0 bases at V and 1 base at J, with 5 bases in the middle. Germline V lookup: CDR1 LGHNA, CDR2 YSLEER. The DNA for the CDR3 is TGCGCCAGCAGCCAAGATTCTGGCACAGATACGCAGTATTTT. Residues: CASSQDSGTDTQYF.

In this sample, this clonotype turned up many times. This chain joins TRBV7-6 and TRBJ2-4; D is uncertain. The CDR3 runs 13 residues. V lost 3 bases to trimming and J lost 12 bases, with 15 bases between them. In germline, CDR1 is SGHVS, CDR2 FNYEAQ. Written as DNA, the CDR3 is TGTGCCAGCAGCTTGTCTCTGTCTGACCCTCAGTACTTC. Its translation: CASSLSLSDPQYF.

This clonotype was seen at least ten times. This chain joins TRBV20-1 and TRBJ2-3, with 8 bases identical to TRBD1. Germline assignment: CDR1 DFQATT and CDR2 SNEGSKA (reference sequence). The V segment lost 7 bases and the J segment 6 bases; nucleotides outside the gene matches: 3. This CDR3 comprises 11 residues. CDR3 in DNA: TGCAGTGTTGCAGGGGGCGATACGCAGTATTTT. It translates to CSVAGGDTQYF.

This clonotype was seen repeatedly, ten times or more. The V gene is TRBV5-1, the J gene TRBJ2-5; TRBD1 matches at 11 bases. Trimming at V came to 4 bases and at J to 2 bases, leaving 4 bases not matched to a gene. The V gene's germline CDR1 is SGHRS and CDR2 YFSETQ. The CDR3 runs to 15 residues. Here the CDR3 reads CASSLGQGAQETQYF. The CDR3 DNA sequence: TGCGCCAGCAGCCTAGGACAGGGGGCGCAAGAGACCCAGTACTTC.

This clonotype was recorded at least ten times. This chain joins TRBV20-1 and TRBJ1-3; D unresolved. Trimming left V 0 bases short and J 8 bases short, with 14 bases between. The CDR3 consists of 14 residues. Germline V CDR1 and CDR2: DFQATT, SNEGSKA (reference sequence). In DNA, the CDR3 is TGCAGTGCTAGAGATGTGTCGGGCAGAGACACCATATATTTT. This codes for CSARDVSGRDTIYF.

The table lists this clonotype with many counts. This chain links TRBV3-1 with TRBJ2-7, with D possibly matching TRBD1 (5 bases). Germline V CDR1 and CDR2: LGHDT, YNNKEL (reference sequence). V lost 0 bases and J 2 bases, leaving 8 bases between the germline ends. CDR3 size: 14 residues. The DNA for the CDR3 is TGTGCCAGCAGCCAAGATGGGGCCCCCTACGAGCAGTACTTC. It encodes CASSQDGAPYEQYF.

This clonotype was counted many times. V is TRBV27 and J is TRBJ1-3; 7 nucleotides match TRBD1. J gave up 0 bases and V 3 bases, and 8 bases lay outside the gene matches. The germline V gene has CDR1 MNHEY and CDR2 SMNVEV (reference sequence). The CDR3 covers 17 residues. CDR3 DNA sequence: TGTGCCAGCAGTTTGTTGGCAGGGGGGTTCTCTGGAAACACCATATATTTT. It codes for CASSLLAGGFSGNTIYF.

This clonotype was observed at least ten times. The V and J genes are TRBV7-2 and TRBJ2-1; weak D call: TRBD1 (7 bases). Germline V CDR1 and CDR2: SGHTA, FQGNSA. This CDR3 is built from 16 residues. V lost 5 bases and J 0 bases, leaving 14 bases between the germline ends. CDR3 protein: CASSGRQGGSYNEQFF. For the CDR3, the DNA is TGTGCCAGCAGCGGTCGACAGGGAGGCTCCTACAATGAGCAGTTCTTC.

This clonotype was counted only a few times. The chain couples TRBV9 to TRBJ2-4; D is undetermined. The V gene's germline CDR1 is SGDLS and CDR2 YYNGEE. CDR3 length: 13 amino acids. V dropped 4 bases and J dropped 9 bases, with 14 bases sitting between them. Here the CDR3 reads CASSSPSHPIQYF. CDR3 in DNA: TGTGCCAGCAGCTCCCCTAGTCACCCCATTCAGTACTTC.

There are many counts of this clonotype. The V gene is TRBV13, the J gene TRBJ2-7; 9 nucleotides line up with TRBD1. This CDR3 has 15 residues. V lost 6 bases and J lost 3; bases outside the gene matches: 9. Germline-derived CDR1 and CDR2 are PRHDT and FYEKMQ (reference sequence). The CDR3 bases are TGTGCCAGCAGACGTAGTGGGGGACAGGGCTACGAGCAGTACTTC. This encodes CASRRSGGQGYEQYF.